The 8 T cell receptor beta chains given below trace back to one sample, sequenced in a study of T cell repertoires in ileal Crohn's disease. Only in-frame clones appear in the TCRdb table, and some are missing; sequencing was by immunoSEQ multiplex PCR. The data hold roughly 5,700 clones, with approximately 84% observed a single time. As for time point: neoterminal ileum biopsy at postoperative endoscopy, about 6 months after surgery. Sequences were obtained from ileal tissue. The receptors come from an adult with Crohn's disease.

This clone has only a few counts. The CDR3 sequence: CASSFENTEAFF. CDR3 nucleotides: TGTGCCAGCAGCTTCGAGAACACTGAAGCTTTCTTT. The rearrangement uses TRBV7-9 and TRBJ1-1; the D is unclear. Trimming cost V 3 bases and J 1 base, with 3 bases left between them. The CDR3 sequence is 12 residues long. Germline V gives CDR1 SEHNR, CDR2 FQNEAQ (reference sequence).

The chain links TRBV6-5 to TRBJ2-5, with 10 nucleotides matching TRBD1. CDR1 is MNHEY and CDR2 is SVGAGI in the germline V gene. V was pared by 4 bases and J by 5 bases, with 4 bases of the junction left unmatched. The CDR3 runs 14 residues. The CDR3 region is CASSLTGGAETQYF. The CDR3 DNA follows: TGTGCCAGCAGTTTGACAGGGGGCGCGGAGACCCAGTACTTC.

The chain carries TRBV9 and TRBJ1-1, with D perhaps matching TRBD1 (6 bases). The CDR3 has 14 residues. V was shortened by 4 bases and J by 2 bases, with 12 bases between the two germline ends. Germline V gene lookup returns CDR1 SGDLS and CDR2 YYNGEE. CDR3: CASSLSRGNTEAFF. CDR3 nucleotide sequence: TGTGCCAGCAGCCTGTCCAGGGGCAACACTGAAGCTTTCTTT.

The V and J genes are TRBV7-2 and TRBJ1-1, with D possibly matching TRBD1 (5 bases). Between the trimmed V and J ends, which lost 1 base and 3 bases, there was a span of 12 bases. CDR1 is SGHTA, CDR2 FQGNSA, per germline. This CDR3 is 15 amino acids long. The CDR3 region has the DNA TGTGCCAGCAGCTTAGATCGGTGGGGGTACACTGAAGCTTTCTTT. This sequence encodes CASSLDRWGYTEAFF.

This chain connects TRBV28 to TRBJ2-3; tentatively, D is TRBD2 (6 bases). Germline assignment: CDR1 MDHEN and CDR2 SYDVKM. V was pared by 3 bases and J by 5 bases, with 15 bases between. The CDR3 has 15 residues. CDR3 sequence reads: CASSLEGTIIDTQYF. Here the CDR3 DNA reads TGTGCCAGCAGTTTGGAGGGGACGATTATAGATACGCAGTATTTT.

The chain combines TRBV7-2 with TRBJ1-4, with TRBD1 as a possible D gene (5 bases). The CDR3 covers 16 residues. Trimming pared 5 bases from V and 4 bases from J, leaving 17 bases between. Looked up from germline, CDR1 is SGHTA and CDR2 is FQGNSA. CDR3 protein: CASSPNGDGDNEKLFF. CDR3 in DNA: TGTGCCAGCAGCCCAAATGGGGACGGAGATAATGAAAAACTGTTTTTT. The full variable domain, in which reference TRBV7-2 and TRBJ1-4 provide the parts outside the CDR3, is GAGVSQSPSNKVTEKGKDVELRCDPISGHTALYWYRQSLGQGLEFLIYFQGNSAPDKSGLPSDRFSAERTGGSVSTLTIQRTQQEDSAVYLCASSPNGDGDNEKLFFGSGTQLSVL.

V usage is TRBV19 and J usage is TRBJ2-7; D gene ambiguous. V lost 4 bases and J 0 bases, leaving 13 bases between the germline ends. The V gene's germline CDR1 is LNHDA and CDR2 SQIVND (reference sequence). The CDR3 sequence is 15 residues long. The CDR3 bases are TGTGCCAGTAGTAAGGACCGGTGGGGCTCCTACGAGCAGTACTTC. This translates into CASSKDRWGSYEQYF.

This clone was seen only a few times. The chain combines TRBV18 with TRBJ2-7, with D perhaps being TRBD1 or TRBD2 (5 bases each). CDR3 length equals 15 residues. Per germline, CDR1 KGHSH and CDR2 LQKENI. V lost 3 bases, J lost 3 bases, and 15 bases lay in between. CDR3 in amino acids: CASSPGDQGYYEQYF. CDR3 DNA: TGTGCCAGCTCACCGGGGGACCAGGGTTACTACGAGCAGTACTTC.